Listed below are T cell receptor beta chains from one sample, sequenced in a study of ipilimumab plus nivolumab after autologous stem cell transplantation. Method: immunoSEQ multiplex PCR; TCRdb's copy keeps in-frame clones and lacks some. The sample records 10,000 to 15,000 clones, around 78% being singletons. The source material was PBMCs, sampled in a trial of ipilimumab plus nivolumab as post-transplant consolidation. The receptor set was obtained from a male donor with diffuse large B-cell lymphoma. The CDR3 runs from the conserved cysteine through the conserved F or W.

v_call | cdr3_aa
TRBV7-3 | CASSGGPNEKLFF
TRBV4-1 | CASSQDWSSVGEQFF
TRBV28 | CASSRPAGASNEQFF
TRBV11-3 | CASSLVGQPQHF
TRBV2 | CASSEGLAGVTGELFF
TRBV30 | CAGGQGAVGNTIYF
TRBV7-8 | CASSPGTGETGFTDTQYF
TRBV7-5 | CVRSLKPGLWGLGEQFF
TRBV6-6 | CASLSRSGTGSHEQFF
TRBV7-2 | CASSLDRRRYGYTF
TRBV6-1 | CATTTRTYEQYF
TRBV9 | CASSVGQGTNGYTF